The rows below give T cell receptor beta chains drawn from one sample of a study of blood T cell repertoires in COVID-19. Measured with immunoSEQ multiplex PCR; TCRdb has only the in-frame clones, and not every one. The sample contains about 140,000 clones, 88% of which appear only once. Sequencing was carried out using peripheral blood. The receptor source for this set is a woman aged 55-70 years with acute or convalescent COVID-19. The CDR3 runs from the conserved cysteine through the conserved F or W. A D gene is named only where the DNA matches it firmly. Size is stated for part of the rows, as once, few or many counts, or as a class when the clone is expanded.

j_gene: TRBJ1-1; d_gene: -; abundance: -; v_gene: TRBV7-8; CDR3nt: TGTGCCAGCAGCTTAACTGGGGCTGGGAACACTGAAGCTTTCTTT; CDR3aa: CASSLTGAGNTEAFF
j_gene: TRBJ2-1; d_gene: -; abundance: -; v_gene: TRBV7-3; CDR3nt: TGTGCCAGCAGCTTGGTTAACACAGTCTACAATGAGCAGTTCTTC; CDR3aa: CASSLVNTVYNEQFF
j_gene: TRBJ2-5; d_gene: TRBD2; abundance: -; v_gene: TRBV5-1; CDR3nt: TGCGCCAGCACCCGCGGGGGGGCATACCAAGAGACCCAGTACTTC; CDR3aa: CASTRGGAYQETQYF
j_gene: TRBJ2-7; d_gene: TRBD1; abundance: -; v_gene: TRBV19; CDR3nt: TGTGCCAGTAGTGCCGGGACAGGGCCCTACGAGCAGTACTTC; CDR3aa: CASSAGTGPYEQYF
j_gene: TRBJ1-5; d_gene: -; abundance: -; v_gene: TRBV19; CDR3nt: TGTGCCAGTAGTACGGGGGGAGGGGGTGGCAATCAGCCCCAGCATTTT; CDR3aa: CASSTGGGGGNQPQHF
j_gene: TRBJ1-2; d_gene: -; abundance: -; v_gene: TRBV6-5; CDR3nt: TGTGCCAGCAGTCCCGGGACACTACACGGCTACACCTTC; CDR3aa: CASSPGTLHGYTF
j_gene: TRBJ2-6; d_gene: -; abundance: once; v_gene: TRBV5-8; CDR3nt: TGTGCCAGCAGCTTGGGACTCAGCTCTGGGGCCAACGTCCTGACTTTC; CDR3aa: CASSLGLSSGANVLTF
j_gene: TRBJ2-3; d_gene: -; abundance: -; v_gene: TRBV19; CDR3nt: TGTGCCAGTAGTATAGCCGGTATATCTACAGATACGCAGTATTTT; CDR3aa: CASSIAGISTDTQYF
j_gene: TRBJ2-2; d_gene: -; abundance: once; v_gene: TRBV5-8; CDR3nt: TGTGCCAGCAGCTTGGGGAGCGGGGAGCTGTTTTTT; CDR3aa: CASSLGSGELFF
j_gene: TRBJ2-4; d_gene: -; abundance: -; v_gene: TRBV30; CDR3nt: TGTGCCTGGAGTCCCCCGAGAAAGAAAAACATTCAGTACTTC; CDR3aa: CAWSPPRKKNIQYF
j_gene: TRBJ2-7; d_gene: TRBD2; abundance: -; v_gene: TRBV6-5; CDR3nt: TGTGCCAGCAGTTACTCGATAGCGGGGGGTTACGAGCAGTACTTC; CDR3aa: CASSYSIAGGYEQYF
j_gene: TRBJ1-5; d_gene: -; abundance: -; v_gene: TRBV30; CDR3nt: TGTGCCTGGAGTGTGTCAGGGGATCAGCCCCAGCATTTT; CDR3aa: CAWSVSGDQPQHF
j_gene: TRBJ1-1; d_gene: -; abundance: -; v_gene: TRBV19; CDR3nt: TGTGCCAGTAGTATATTGCGGGGGCTAGAAACTGAAGCTTTCTTT; CDR3aa: CASSILRGLETEAFF
j_gene: TRBJ2-4; d_gene: TRBD1; abundance: -; v_gene: TRBV4-3; CDR3nt: TGCGCCAGCAGCCAAGAGGTGGGACAGGGGCTAGCCAAAAACATTCAGTACTTC; CDR3aa: CASSQEVGQGLAKNIQYF
j_gene: TRBJ1-2; d_gene: TRBD1; abundance: -; v_gene: TRBV7-2; CDR3nt: TGTGCCAGCAGCCCAACGACAGGGTTTGGCTACACCTTC; CDR3aa: CASSPTTGFGYTF
j_gene: TRBJ1-5; d_gene: -; abundance: -; v_gene: TRBV15; CDR3nt: TGTGCCACCAGCAGAGGCCGGGGGGCGGGTCAGCCCCAGCATTTT; CDR3aa: CATSRGRGAGQPQHF
j_gene: TRBJ2-7; d_gene: TRBD1; abundance: -; v_gene: TRBV19; CDR3nt: TGTGCCAGTAGTACCGACAGGGAAATCCACGAGCAGTACTTC; CDR3aa: CASSTDREIHEQYF
j_gene: TRBJ2-3; d_gene: -; abundance: -; v_gene: TRBV6-2/TRBV6-3; CDR3nt: TGTGCCAGCAGTTACGTCGTGGGGGCCCCTTTCACAGATACGCAGTATTTT; CDR3aa: CASSYVVGAPFTDTQYF
j_gene: TRBJ2-3; d_gene: -; abundance: -; v_gene: TRBV27; CDR3nt: TGTGCCAGCAGTGAGAACTTCCCCTCAACAGATACGCAGTATTTT; CDR3aa: CASSENFPSTDTQYF
j_gene: TRBJ1-5; d_gene: -; abundance: -; v_gene: TRBV12-3/TRBV12-4; CDR3nt: TGTGCCAGCAGCCCCCCCGATCAGCCCCAGCATTTT; CDR3aa: CASSPPDQPQHF
j_gene: TRBJ1-3; d_gene: -; abundance: few; v_gene: TRBV18; CDR3nt: TGTGCCAGCTCACCATCGGGGGGCAAAATAGGAAACACCATATATTTT; CDR3aa: CASSPSGGKIGNTIYF
j_gene: TRBJ1-2; d_gene: -; abundance: -; v_gene: TRBV7-8; CDR3nt: TGTGCCAGCAGCTTGGACCAGGACAGCTATGGCTACACCTTC; CDR3aa: CASSLDQDSYGYTF
j_gene: TRBJ2-7; d_gene: TRBD1; abundance: -; v_gene: TRBV6-2/TRBV6-3; CDR3nt: TGTGCCAGCAGCGAGAAGACAGGGGGCCTAATCGCTTTACCCTACGAGCAGTACTTC; CDR3aa: CASSEKTGGLIALPYEQYF
j_gene: TRBJ2-1; d_gene: -; abundance: -; v_gene: TRBV28; CDR3nt: TGTGCCAGCACTAGACCAGACGGGGGCTCCTACAATGAGCAGTTCTTC; CDR3aa: CASTRPDGGSYNEQFF
j_gene: TRBJ1-2; d_gene: TRBD1; abundance: -; v_gene: TRBV2; CDR3nt: TGTGCCAGCAGTGAAGGGACAGGCTATGGCTACACCTTC; CDR3aa: CASSEGTGYGYTF
j_gene: TRBJ2-1; d_gene: -; abundance: -; v_gene: TRBV3-1/TRBV3-2; CDR3nt: TGTGCCAGCAGCCGACCTTCGGGGGGCCTCTACAATGAGCAGTTCTTC; CDR3aa: CASSRPSGGLYNEQFF
j_gene: TRBJ2-1; d_gene: -; abundance: -; v_gene: TRBV14; CDR3nt: TGTGCCAGCAGCCAAGAAGGCGGCATAAGCTCCTACAATGAGCAGTTCTTC; CDR3aa: CASSQEGGISSYNEQFF
j_gene: TRBJ1-5; d_gene: -; abundance: -; v_gene: TRBV19; CDR3nt: TGTGCCAGTAGTATGGGCAGATACAATCAGCCCCAGCATTTT; CDR3aa: CASSMGRYNQPQHF
j_gene: TRBJ2-1; d_gene: TRBD2; abundance: -; v_gene: TRBV28; CDR3nt: TGTGCCAGCAGTTTAAGCCGGGGGGATATCGATGAGCAGTTCTTC; CDR3aa: CASSLSRGDIDEQFF
j_gene: TRBJ2-7; d_gene: TRBD2; abundance: once; v_gene: TRBV5-4; CDR3nt: TGTGCCAGCAGCTTGGGACTAGCGGTATACGAGCAGTACTTC; CDR3aa: CASSLGLAVYEQYF
j_gene: TRBJ2-7; d_gene: -; abundance: once; v_gene: TRBV5-1; CDR3nt: TGCGCCAGCTCCCCAGGGGCCCCAAACTCCTACGAGCAGTACTTC; CDR3aa: CASSPGAPNSYEQYF
j_gene: TRBJ2-6; d_gene: -; abundance: -; v_gene: TRBV5-8; CDR3nt: TGTGCCAGCAGGAAATCGGGTGGGGCCAACGTCCTGACTTTC; CDR3aa: CASRKSGGANVLTF
j_gene: TRBJ1-5; d_gene: -; abundance: few; v_gene: TRBV19; CDR3nt: TGTGCCAGTAGTATAGGACAGAGTGCCAAGACCCAGCATTTT; CDR3aa: CASSIGQSAKTQHF
j_gene: TRBJ1-1; d_gene: -; abundance: -; v_gene: TRBV7-9; CDR3nt: TGTGCCAGCAGCTCCTCGGGGGGGCGAGGGACTGAAGCTTTCTTT; CDR3aa: CASSSSGGRGTEAFF
j_gene: TRBJ1-2; d_gene: TRBD1; abundance: -; v_gene: TRBV2; CDR3nt: TGTGCCAGCAGCGAATCCCCGGGACAGCCTAACTATGGCTACACCTTC; CDR3aa: CASSESPGQPNYGYTF
j_gene: TRBJ1-2; d_gene: TRBD1; abundance: -; v_gene: TRBV19; CDR3nt: TGTGCCAGTAGTATGCAGGGGGCGGATGGCTACACCTTC; CDR3aa: CASSMQGADGYTF
j_gene: TRBJ2-7; d_gene: TRBD2; abundance: -; v_gene: TRBV4-3; CDR3nt: TGCGCCAGCAGCCAAGATGCCCAGCGGGGTTCCTCCTACGAGCAGTACTTC; CDR3aa: CASSQDAQRGSSYEQYF
j_gene: TRBJ1-2; d_gene: TRBD1; abundance: -; v_gene: TRBV18; CDR3nt: TGTGCCAGCTCACCACAGCCGGGACAGGGTCGGGCCTTC; CDR3aa: CASSPQPGQGRAF
j_gene: TRBJ1-5; d_gene: TRBD1; abundance: -; v_gene: TRBV6-5; CDR3nt: TGTGCCAGCAGCGCCGACAGGGGAGGCAATCAGCCCCAGCATTTT; CDR3aa: CASSADRGGNQPQHF
j_gene: TRBJ2-1; d_gene: -; abundance: -; v_gene: TRBV27; CDR3nt: TGTGCCAGCAGTCTTACAGGGAGCCTCTACTACAATGAGCAGTTCTTC; CDR3aa: CASSLTGSLYYNEQFF
j_gene: TRBJ2-1; d_gene: TRBD1; abundance: -; v_gene: TRBV3-1/TRBV3-2; CDR3nt: TGTGCCAGCAGCCAAGATCTACAGGGGGTCCTGGATGAGCAGTTCTTC; CDR3aa: CASSQDLQGVLDEQFF
j_gene: TRBJ2-1; d_gene: TRBD1; abundance: -; v_gene: TRBV14; CDR3nt: TGTGCCAGCAGCCGGACAGGGGGTGCTGAGCAGTTCTTC; CDR3aa: CASSRTGGAEQFF
j_gene: TRBJ2-1; d_gene: TRBD2; abundance: -; v_gene: TRBV4-3; CDR3nt: TGCGCCAGCAGCCAAGTGATAGGCGGGGGAGACTACAATGAGCAGTTCTTC; CDR3aa: CASSQVIGGGDYNEQFF
j_gene: TRBJ1-6; d_gene: TRBD1; abundance: -; v_gene: TRBV2; CDR3nt: TGTGCCAGCAGTCCTCGGACAGGAGAGAATTCACCCCTCCACTTT; CDR3aa: CASSPRTGENSPLHF
j_gene: TRBJ2-1; d_gene: TRBD2; abundance: -; v_gene: TRBV7-9; CDR3nt: TGTGCCAGCAGCCCTAGCGGGGGGGCGGACAATGAGCAGTTCTTC; CDR3aa: CASSPSGGADNEQFF
j_gene: TRBJ1-2; d_gene: TRBD1; abundance: -; v_gene: TRBV28; CDR3nt: TGTGCCAGCAGTGTACAGGGGATCAGGGGCTACACCTTC; CDR3aa: CASSVQGIRGYTF
j_gene: TRBJ2-1; d_gene: -; abundance: -; v_gene: TRBV4-3; CDR3nt: TGCGCCAGCAGCCAAGAAGAAGCGTATCAGCAGTTCTTC; CDR3aa: CASSQEEAYQQFF
j_gene: TRBJ1-1; d_gene: -; abundance: -; v_gene: TRBV28; CDR3nt: TGTGCCAACTCCCGGGGGGGCTCGAACACTGAAGCTTTCTTT; CDR3aa: CANSRGGSNTEAFF